This T cell receptor (beta chain) was sequenced in a study of human T cells and chemical hapten exposure. Overall study: For the approximately 23-week duration of the study, patients were given weekly doses of diphenylcyclopropenone on the scalp. Study conclusions and caveats: The formation of large CDR3 similarity clusters by expanded TCRs significantly exceeded that of controls.

Each CDR3 protein gets one entry after TCRdb re-called the RACE reads with MiXCR. The data hold 75,000 to 95,000 distinct CDR3 sequences, with around 11% observed a single time. The germline gives CDR1 SGHAT, CDR2 FQDESV (reference sequence). The CDR3 has 16 residues. V was clipped by 3 bases and J by 3 bases, with 18 bases between them. Stated time point: patch test 1, 2 weeks after DPC sensitization. The treatment was: therapeutic diphenylcyclopropenone sensitization with weekly scalp DPC. Sequencing started from total RNA isolated from unfractionated whole blood. This clonotype was observed a handful of times. Its antigen remains unknown.

The V call is TRBV11-1, the J call TRBJ2-7; D uncertain. The origin of this receptor is a woman in her fifties or sixties with alopecia areata. Some clones in this sample may be carry-over from other donors' samples. Sequences were derived from whole blood, sampled in connection with sensitization to the hapten diphenylcyclopropenone (DPC). CDR3 sequence reads: CASSFVESSNLYEQYF. In nucleotides, the CDR3 is TGTGCCAGCAGCTTCGTCGAATCAAGCAACCTCTACGAGCAGTACTTC.